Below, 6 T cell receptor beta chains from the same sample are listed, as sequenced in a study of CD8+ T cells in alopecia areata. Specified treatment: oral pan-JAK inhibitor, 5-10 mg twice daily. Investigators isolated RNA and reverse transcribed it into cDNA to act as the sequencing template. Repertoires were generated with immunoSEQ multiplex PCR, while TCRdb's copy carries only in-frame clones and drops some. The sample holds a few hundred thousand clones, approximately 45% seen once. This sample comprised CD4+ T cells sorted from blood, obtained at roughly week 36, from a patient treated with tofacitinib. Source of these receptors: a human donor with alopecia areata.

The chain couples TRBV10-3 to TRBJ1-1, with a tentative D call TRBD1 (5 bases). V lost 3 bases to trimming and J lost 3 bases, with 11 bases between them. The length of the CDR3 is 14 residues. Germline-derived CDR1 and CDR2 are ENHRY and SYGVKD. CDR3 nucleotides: TGTGCCATCAGTGACCCCGGCAGGGACACTGAAGCTTTCTTT. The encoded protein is CAISDPGRDTEAFF.

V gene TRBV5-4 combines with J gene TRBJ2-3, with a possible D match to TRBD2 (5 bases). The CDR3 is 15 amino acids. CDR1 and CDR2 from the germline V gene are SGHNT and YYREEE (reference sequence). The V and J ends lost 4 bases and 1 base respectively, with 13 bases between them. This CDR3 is CASSLRGSGTDTQYF. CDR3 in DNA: TGTGCCAGCAGCCTACGAGGGAGCGGCACAGATACGCAGTATTTT.

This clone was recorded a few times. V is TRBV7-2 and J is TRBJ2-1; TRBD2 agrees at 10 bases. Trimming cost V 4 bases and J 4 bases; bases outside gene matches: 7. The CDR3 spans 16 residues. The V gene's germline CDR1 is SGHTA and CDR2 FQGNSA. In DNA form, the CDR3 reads TGTGCCAGCAGCTCCCGGACTAGCGGATTTTACAATGAGCAGTTCTTC. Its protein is CASSSRTSGFYNEQFF.

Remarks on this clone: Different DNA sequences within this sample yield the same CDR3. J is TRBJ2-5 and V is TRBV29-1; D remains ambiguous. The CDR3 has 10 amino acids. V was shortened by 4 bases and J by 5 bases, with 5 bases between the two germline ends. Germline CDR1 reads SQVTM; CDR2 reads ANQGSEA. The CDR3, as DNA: TGCAGCGTTGGAGGCGAGACCCAGTACTTC. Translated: CSVGGETQYF.

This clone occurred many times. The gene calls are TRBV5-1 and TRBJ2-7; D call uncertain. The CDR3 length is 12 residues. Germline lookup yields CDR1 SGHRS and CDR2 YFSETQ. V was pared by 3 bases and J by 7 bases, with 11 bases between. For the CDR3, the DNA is TGCGCCAGCAGCTCGACTCTGGGGGAGCAGTACTTC. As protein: CASSSTLGEQYF.

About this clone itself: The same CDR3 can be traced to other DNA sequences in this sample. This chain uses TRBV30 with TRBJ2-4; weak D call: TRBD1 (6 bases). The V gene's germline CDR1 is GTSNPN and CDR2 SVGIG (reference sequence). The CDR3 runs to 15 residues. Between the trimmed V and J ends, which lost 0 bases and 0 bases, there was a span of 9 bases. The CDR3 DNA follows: TGTGCCTGGAGTGTCGGCAGGGGAGCCAAAAACATTCAGTACTTC. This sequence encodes CAWSVGRGAKNIQYF.